These 4 T cell receptor beta chains originate from one sample sequenced in a study of T cells after yellow fever vaccination. Each CDR3 protein is one row after TCRdb ran MiXCR on the 5' RACE reads. The repertoire holds 200,000 to 250,000 distinct CDR3 sequences, approximately 3.3% seen once, with around 3% in the top ten. The sample in question was CD4+ T cells sorted from PBMCs, obtained 10 days after the yellow fever booster vaccination. The receptors here all came from a man aged 18 to 29 who received the YFV17D yellow fever vaccine.

This clonotype was detected a few times. The chain has TRBV7-9 and TRBJ1-4; 7 bases are a match to TRBD1. This CDR3 region has 15 residues. The germline V gene encodes CDR1 SEHNR and CDR2 FQNEAQ (reference sequence). V trimming: 4 bases; J trimming: 8 bases; junction bases outside the gene matches: 10. This chain's CDR3 is CASSSLGGLFEKLFF. The CDR3 region has the DNA TGTGCCAGCAGCTCACTAGGGGGCCTGTTCGAAAAACTGTTTTTT.

Only a few counts were recorded for this clonotype. V is TRBV5-6 and J is TRBJ2-3, with D perhaps matching TRBD2 (6 bases). Trimming shortened V by 4 bases and J by 6 bases, and 18 bases separated the two germline ends. The germline gives CDR1 SGHDT, CDR2 YYEEEE. This CDR3 comprises 15 residues. CDR3 region: CASSILGLASDTQYF. The CDR3 DNA follows: TGTGCCAGCAGCATCTTGGGACTTGCTTCGGATACGCAGTATTTT.

This clonotype was recorded a few times. The rearrangement uses TRBV5-4 and TRBJ1-2, with TRBD1 matching 9 bases. The CDR3 totals 15 residues. Germline trimming cut 2 bases from V and 3 bases from J; bases unmatched to any gene: 5. The germline V gene encodes CDR1 SGHNT and CDR2 YYREEE (reference sequence). CDR3 region: CASSFDRGGYYGYTF. As DNA, the CDR3 is TGTGCCAGCAGCTTCGACAGGGGGGGATACTATGGCTACACCTTC.

This clonotype was recorded at least ten times. The rearrangement uses TRBV5-6 and TRBJ2-5; TRBD1 agrees at 12 bases. The CDR3 totals 15 residues. Trimming took 4 bases from V and 5 from J; bases not matched to a gene: 6. Germline CDR1 is SGHDT and CDR2 is YYEEEE. The CDR3 reads CASSPGQGARETQYF. CDR3 coding DNA: TGTGCCAGCAGCCCGGGACAGGGGGCCAGGGAGACCCAGTACTTC.